Below are 5 T cell receptor beta chains sequenced from a single sample in a study of blood T cells in healthy people across ages. A second PCR of roughly 7 to 11 cycles used a sample-barcoded 5' primer and a J-beta primer mix. TCRdb processed the 5' RACE reads anew with MiXCR; each CDR3 protein has one entry. The table includes over 950,000 distinct CDR3 sequences, around two fifths detected once. The sample comprised blood. The receptors come from a young man in good health.

V usage is TRBV27 and J usage is TRBJ2-5, with TRBD1 identical over 10 bases. V was pared by 4 bases and J by 5 bases, with 10 bases of the junction left unmatched. Per germline, CDR1 MNHEY and CDR2 SMNVEV (reference sequence). CDR3 size: 16 residues. This chain's CDR3 is CASSSPGQGIGETQYF. CDR3 bases: TGTGCCAGCAGTTCTCCGGGACAGGGGATTGGGGAGACCCAGTACTTC.

This clonotype was counted once. The V gene is TRBV6-1, the J gene TRBJ2-5; 7 bases align to TRBD2. Per germline, CDR1 MNHNS and CDR2 SASEGT. V gave up 8 bases and J gave up 2 bases; unmatched junction bases: 11. The CDR3 has 15 amino acids. CDR3 residues: CASGEGTDTQETQYF. In DNA, the CDR3 is TGTGCCAGCGGGGAGGGTACCGACACACAAGAGACCCAGTACTTC.

This clonotype showed up just a few times. V gene TRBV12-3 or TRBV12-4 combines with J gene TRBJ2-3; D gene ambiguous. V dropped 4 bases and J dropped 0 bases, with 5 bases sitting between them. The CDR3 consists of 13 residues. CDR3 amino acids: CASSWQSTDTQYF. As DNA, the CDR3 is TGTGCCAGCAGTTGGCAAAGCACAGATACGCAGTATTTT.

The chain recombines TRBV6-5 with TRBJ1-1; no clear D gene. Germline V gives CDR1 MNHEY, CDR2 SVGAGI. V lost 0 bases and J lost 6, with 11 bases in between. There are 14 residues in the CDR3. CDR3: CASSYSTGWSEAFF. CDR3 nucleotide sequence: TGTGCCAGCAGTTACTCCACCGGTTGGTCTGAAGCTTTCTTT.

The chain has TRBV20-1 and TRBJ1-4; D gene ambiguous. V was trimmed by 6 bases and J by 4 bases, leaving 9 bases between them. Germline V gene data show CDR1 as DFQATT and CDR2 as SNEGSKA (reference sequence). The CDR3 is 12 residues long. CDR3 amino acids: CSAPGINEKLFF. Written as DNA, the CDR3 is TGCAGTGCCCCGGGAATTAATGAAAAACTGTTTTTT.